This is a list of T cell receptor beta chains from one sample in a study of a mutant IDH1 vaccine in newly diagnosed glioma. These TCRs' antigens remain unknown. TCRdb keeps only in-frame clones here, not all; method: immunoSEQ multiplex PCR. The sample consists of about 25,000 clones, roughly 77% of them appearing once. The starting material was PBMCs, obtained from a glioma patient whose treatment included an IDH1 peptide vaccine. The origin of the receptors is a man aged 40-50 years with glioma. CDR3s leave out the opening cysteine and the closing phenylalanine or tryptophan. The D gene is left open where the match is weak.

CDR3: ASSGYKGGEQY
V: TRBV2
J: TRBJ2-7
D: -

CDR3: ASSSPGLRQETQY
V: TRBV7-9
J: TRBJ2-5
D: -

CDR3: ASRGWGADTQY
V: TRBV11-3
J: TRBJ2-3
D: -

CDR3: ASRGTGMTEAF
V: TRBV10-1
J: TRBJ1-1
D: TRBD1

CDR3: ASSLPFEGETDTQY
V: TRBV4-1
J: TRBJ2-3
D: -

CDR3: ASSLLFGGAF
V: TRBV28
J: TRBJ1-1
D: -

CDR3: ASGQQGQARNEQF
V: TRBV12-5
J: TRBJ2-1
D: TRBD1

CDR3: ASRHSSYNQPQH
V: TRBV19
J: TRBJ1-5
D: -

CDR3: ASSANGGEQPQH
V: TRBV7-2
J: TRBJ1-5
D: -

CDR3: SISLGGAAYTEAF
V: TRBV29-1
J: TRBJ1-1
D: TRBD1

CDR3: ASSLNGNNQPQH
V: TRBV11-3
J: TRBJ1-5
D: -

CDR3: ASSTNPGDYEQY
V: TRBV11-2
J: TRBJ2-7
D: -

CDR3: ASSVDPGPARGYT
V: TRBV9
J: TRBJ1-2
D: -

CDR3: ASSLDAGVGTDTQY
V: TRBV11-3
J: TRBJ2-3
D: TRBD2

CDR3: ASSRQGSETQY
V: TRBV25-1
J: TRBJ2-5
D: -

CDR3: ASRTRGGVDGYT
V: TRBV6-5
J: TRBJ1-2
D: -

CDR3: ATGGEGLAAMGQF
V: TRBV10-3
J: TRBJ2-1
D: TRBD2

CDR3: ASSLLPSSYNSPLH
V: TRBV7-2
J: TRBJ1-6
D: -

CDR3: ASSDATGLFVTEAF
V: TRBV5-8
J: TRBJ1-1
D: -

CDR3: ASSLPQGSLDEQF
V: TRBV5-1
J: TRBJ2-1
D: -

CDR3: ASSRRDLNTEAF
V: TRBV11-3
J: TRBJ1-1
D: -

CDR3: ASSQDASDYYNEQF
V: TRBV4-3
J: TRBJ2-1
D: -

CDR3: ASSLVVGEPQH
V: TRBV5-8
J: TRBJ1-5
D: -

CDR3: ASSLGHTGGNYGYT
V: TRBV5-1
J: TRBJ1-2
D: TRBD1

CDR3: ASSQEGREGGYT
V: TRBV4-2
J: TRBJ1-2
D: -

CDR3: ASSLSGVSRYGYT
V: TRBV7-9
J: TRBJ1-2
D: -

CDR3: ASSLDRSVTGELF
V: TRBV5-1
J: TRBJ2-2
D: -

CDR3: ASRATGRRAKNIQY
V: TRBV23-1
J: TRBJ2-4
D: -

CDR3: ASSLDNQPQH
V: TRBV6-5
J: TRBJ1-5
D: -

CDR3: ASSYSGGVETQY
V: TRBV6-5
J: TRBJ2-5
D: TRBD2

CDR3: ASSLGGVYSYNEQF
V: TRBV5-1
J: TRBJ2-1
D: -

CDR3: ASSFSLGTEAF
V: TRBV5-5
J: TRBJ1-1
D: -

CDR3: ASSFRNEQF
V: TRBV5-4
J: TRBJ2-1
D: -

CDR3: ASIATDSGNTIY
V: TRBV6-1
J: TRBJ1-3
D: -

CDR3: ASSYWGRGGNQPQH
V: TRBV7-2
J: TRBJ1-5
D: -

CDR3: ASSPERTGYSYGYT
V: TRBV7-8
J: TRBJ1-2
D: TRBD1

CDR3: ASSSGTGRVIAEAF
V: TRBV19
J: TRBJ1-1
D: TRBD1

CDR3: ASSLWALGGTDTQY
V: TRBV5-1
J: TRBJ2-3
D: -

CDR3: ASSPRTGMSNQPQH
V: TRBV7-2
J: TRBJ1-5
D: TRBD1

CDR3: ASSLQAGGPPYNEQF
V: TRBV7-2
J: TRBJ2-1
D: TRBD2

CDR3: ASSVEGVSGNTIY
V: TRBV9
J: TRBJ1-3
D: -